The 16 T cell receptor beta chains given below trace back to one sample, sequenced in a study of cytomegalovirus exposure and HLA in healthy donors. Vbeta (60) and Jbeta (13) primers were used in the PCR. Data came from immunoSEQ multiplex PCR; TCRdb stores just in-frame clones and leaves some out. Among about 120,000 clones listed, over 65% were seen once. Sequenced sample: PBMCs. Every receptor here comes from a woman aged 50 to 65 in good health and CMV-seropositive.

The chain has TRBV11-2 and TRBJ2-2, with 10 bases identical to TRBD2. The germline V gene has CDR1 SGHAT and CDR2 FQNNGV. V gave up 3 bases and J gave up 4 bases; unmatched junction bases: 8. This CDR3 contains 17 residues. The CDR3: CASSFTGTSEITGELFF. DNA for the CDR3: TGTGCCAGCAGCTTTACCGGGACTAGCGAGATCACCGGGGAGCTGTTTTTT.

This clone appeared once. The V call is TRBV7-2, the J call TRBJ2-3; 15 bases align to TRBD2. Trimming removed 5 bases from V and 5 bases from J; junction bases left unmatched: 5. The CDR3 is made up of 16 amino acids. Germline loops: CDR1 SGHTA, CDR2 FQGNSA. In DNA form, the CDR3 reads TGTGCCAGCAGCCCGGGGACTAGCGGGAGGAAAGATACGCAGTATTTT. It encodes CASSPGTSGRKDTQYF.

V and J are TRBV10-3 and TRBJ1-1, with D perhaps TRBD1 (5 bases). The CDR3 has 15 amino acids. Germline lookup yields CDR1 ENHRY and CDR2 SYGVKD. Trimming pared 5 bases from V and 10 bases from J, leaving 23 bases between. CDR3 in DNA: TGTGCCATCAGTAAACTGAACACGGGGGAGGTTGGAGCTTTCTTT. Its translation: CAISKLNTGEVGAFF.

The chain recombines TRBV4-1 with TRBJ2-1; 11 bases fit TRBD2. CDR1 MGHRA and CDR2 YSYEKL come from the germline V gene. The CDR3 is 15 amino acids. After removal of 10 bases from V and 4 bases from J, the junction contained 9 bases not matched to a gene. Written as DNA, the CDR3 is TGCGCCACTCAAGAGGCTAGCGGGGGGTACAATGAGCAGTTCTTC. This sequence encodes CATQEASGGYNEQFF.

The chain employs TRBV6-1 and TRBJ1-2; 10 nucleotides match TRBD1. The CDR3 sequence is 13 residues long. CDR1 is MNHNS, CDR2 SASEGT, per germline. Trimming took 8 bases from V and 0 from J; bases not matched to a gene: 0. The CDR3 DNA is TGTGCCAGCGGGACAGGGGCTAACTATGGCTACACCTTC. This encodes CASGTGANYGYTF.

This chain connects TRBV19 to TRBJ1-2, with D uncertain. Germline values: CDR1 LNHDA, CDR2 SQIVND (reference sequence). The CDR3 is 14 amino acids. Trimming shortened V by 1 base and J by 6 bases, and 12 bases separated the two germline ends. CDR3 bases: TGTGCCAGTAGTATAGTCAACAGAGTGGATGGCTACACCTTC. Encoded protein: CASSIVNRVDGYTF.

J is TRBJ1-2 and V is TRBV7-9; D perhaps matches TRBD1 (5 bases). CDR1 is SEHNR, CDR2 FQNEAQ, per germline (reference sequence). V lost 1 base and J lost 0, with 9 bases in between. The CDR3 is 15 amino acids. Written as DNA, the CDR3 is TGTGCCAGCAGCTTAGGCAGGGCGACTAACTATGGCTACACCTTC. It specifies CASSLGRATNYGYTF. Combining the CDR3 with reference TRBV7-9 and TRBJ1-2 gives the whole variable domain DTGVSQNPRHKITKRGQNVTFRCDPISEHNRLYWYRQTLGQGPEFLTYFQNEAQLEKSRLLSDRFSAERPKGSFSTLEIQRTEQGDSAMYLCASSLGRATNYGYTFGSGTRLTVV.

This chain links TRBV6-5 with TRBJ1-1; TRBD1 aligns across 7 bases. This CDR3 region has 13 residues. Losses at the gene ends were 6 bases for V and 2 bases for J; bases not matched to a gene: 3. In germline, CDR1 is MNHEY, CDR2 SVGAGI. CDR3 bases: TGTGCCAGCAGGCGGGACAGCAACACTGAAGCTTTCTTT. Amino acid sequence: CASRRDSNTEAFF.

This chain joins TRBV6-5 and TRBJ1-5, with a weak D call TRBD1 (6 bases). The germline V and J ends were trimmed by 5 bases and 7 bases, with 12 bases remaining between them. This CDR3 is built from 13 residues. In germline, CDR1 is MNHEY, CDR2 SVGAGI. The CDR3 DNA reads TGTGCCAGCAGTACAGGGTCGGGCCAGCCCCAGCATTTT. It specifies CASSTGSGQPQHF.

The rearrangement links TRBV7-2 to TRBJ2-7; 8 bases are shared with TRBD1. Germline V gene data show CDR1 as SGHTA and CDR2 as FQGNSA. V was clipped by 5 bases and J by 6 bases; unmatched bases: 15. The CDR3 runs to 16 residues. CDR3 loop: CASSLPGQGAEPEQYF. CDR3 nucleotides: TGTGCCAGCAGCCTACCCGGACAGGGAGCGGAGCCCGAGCAGTACTTC.

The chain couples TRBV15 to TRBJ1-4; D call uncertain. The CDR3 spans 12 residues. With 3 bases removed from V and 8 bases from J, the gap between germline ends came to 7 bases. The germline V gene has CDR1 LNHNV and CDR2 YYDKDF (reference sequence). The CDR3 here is CATSRTREKLFF. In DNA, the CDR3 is TGTGCCACCAGCAGGACTCGGGAAAAACTGTTTTTT.

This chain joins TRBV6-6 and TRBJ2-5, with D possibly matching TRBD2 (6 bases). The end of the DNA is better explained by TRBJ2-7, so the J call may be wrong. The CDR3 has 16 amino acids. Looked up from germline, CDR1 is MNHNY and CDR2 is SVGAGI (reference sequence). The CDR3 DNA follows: TGTGCCAGCAGTCCTTCAGGAGGGTCCGTCTCCTACGAGCAGTACTTC. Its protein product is CASSPSGGSVSYEQYF.

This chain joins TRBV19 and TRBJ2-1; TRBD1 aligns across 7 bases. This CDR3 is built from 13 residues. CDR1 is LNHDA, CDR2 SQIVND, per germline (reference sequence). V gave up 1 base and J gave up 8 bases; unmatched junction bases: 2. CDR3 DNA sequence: TGTGCCAGTAGTATAGGGACAGGCGATGAGCAGTTCTTC. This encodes CASSIGTGDEQFF.

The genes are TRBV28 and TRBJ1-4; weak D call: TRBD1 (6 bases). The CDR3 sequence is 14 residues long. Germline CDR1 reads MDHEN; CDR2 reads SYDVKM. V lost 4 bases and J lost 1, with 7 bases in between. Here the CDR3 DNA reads TGTGCCAGCAGTTACAGGGAAACTAATGAAAAACTGTTTTTT. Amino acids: CASSYRETNEKLFF.

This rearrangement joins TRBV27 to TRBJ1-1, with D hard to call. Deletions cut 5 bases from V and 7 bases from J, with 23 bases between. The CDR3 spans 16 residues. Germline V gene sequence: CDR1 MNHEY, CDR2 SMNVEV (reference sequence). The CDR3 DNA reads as TGTGCCAGCAGTGGGCTCAAGCCGGGAGGGAAGATTGAAGCTTTCTTT. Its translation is CASSGLKPGGKIEAFF.

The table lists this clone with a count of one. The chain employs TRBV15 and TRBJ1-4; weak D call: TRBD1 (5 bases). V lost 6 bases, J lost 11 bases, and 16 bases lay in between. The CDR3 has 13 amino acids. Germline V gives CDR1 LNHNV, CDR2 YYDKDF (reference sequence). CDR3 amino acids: CATRDPGTEKLFF. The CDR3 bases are TGTGCCACCAGAGATCCCGGGACTGAGAAACTGTTTTTT.